The 11 T cell receptor beta chains reported below all come from one sample, sequenced in a study of cytotoxic CD8 clonotypes in ibrutinib-treated CLL. Profiled with immunoSEQ multiplex PCR; TCRdb holds only in-frame clones, not every one. In the table there are approximately 340,000 clones, about 61% of which are singletons. The starting material was PBMCs, obtained after 36 months of ibrutinib treatment. The source is a human donor with chronic lymphocytic leukemia.

The J gene is TRBJ1-2, the V gene TRBV10-3, with D unresolved. The germline gives CDR1 ENHRY, CDR2 SYGVKD. Trimming cost V 0 bases and J 3 bases, with 11 bases left between them. This CDR3 is 15 amino acids long. CDR3 protein: CAISESLQSDYGYTF. CDR3 nucleotide sequence: TGTGCCATCAGTGAGTCACTACAGTCAGACTATGGCTACACCTTC.

The CDR3 DNA follows: TGCGCCAGCAGCCTATCTAGGTTGATTTCTTATGGCTACACCTTC. The encoded protein is CASSLSRLISYGYTF. The genes are TRBV4-3 and TRBJ1-2; D is unclear. The CDR3 is 15 amino acids. V lost 4 bases and J 5 bases, leaving 17 bases between the germline ends. From germline, CDR1 is LGHNA and CDR2 YSLEER.

This sequence joins TRBV27 and TRBJ1-5, with 7 bases aligning to TRBD1. Germline loops: CDR1 MNHEY, CDR2 SMNVEV (reference sequence). The CDR3 is 14 residues long. V dropped 8 bases and J dropped 11; count of bases not matched to a gene: 15. CDR3 DNA sequence: TGTGCCAGCCCAATCAACAGGGGACCTAAGGCCCAGCATTTT. Translating it yields CASPINRGPKAQHF.

Turning to this clone: The junction differs from germline at one of its ends, possibly a read error. This chain connects TRBV7-9 to TRBJ1-3; 7 bases are a match to TRBD1. Germline CDR1 SEHNR, CDR2 FQNEAQ (reference sequence). CDR3 length equals 12 residues. CDR3 nucleotide sequence: TGTGCCAGCAGCTGGGGGACAGTGGGCGTTCTATTT. Translation: CASSWGTVGVLF.

The chain couples TRBV6-5 to TRBJ1-3, with a tentative D call TRBD1 (5 bases). CDR1 is MNHEY and CDR2 is SVGAGI in the germline V gene. V lost 0 bases and J 5 bases, leaving 8 bases between the germline ends. This CDR3 is 14 amino acids long. The CDR3: CASSYSGGRNTIYF. The CDR3 nucleotides are TGTGCCAGCAGTTACTCGGGGGGTAGAAACACCATATATTTT.

The V call is TRBV7-3, the J call TRBJ2-7, with D perhaps TRBD1 (6 bases). V gave up 5 bases and J gave up 2 bases, with 16 bases separating them. This CDR3 contains 15 residues. Germline CDR1 is SGHTA and CDR2 is FQGTGA. CDR3 bases: TGTGCCAGCAGCCTCTACCCTAGGGACACCTACGAGCAGTACTTC. Its protein product is CASSLYPRDTYEQYF. Full variable domain (remainder filled in from reference TRBV7-3 and TRBJ2-7): GAGVSQTPSNKVTEKGKYVELRCDPISGHTALYWYRQSLGQGPEFLIYFQGTGAADDSGLPNDRFFAVRPEGSVSTLKIQRTERGDSAVYLCASSLYPRDTYEQYFGPGTRLTVT.

This chain connects TRBV5-6 to TRBJ2-1, with 9 nucleotides matching TRBD1. V was clipped by 0 bases and J by 3 bases; unmatched bases: 1. CDR1 is SGHDT and CDR2 is YYEEEE in the germline V gene. This CDR3 contains 15 residues. CDR3 nucleotide sequence: TGTGCCAGCAGCTTGGGGACAGGGGTCTACAATGAGCAGTTCTTC. Protein: CASSLGTGVYNEQFF.

The J gene is TRBJ2-7, the V gene TRBV10-3; either TRBD1 or TRBD2 may fit D (6 bases each). The length of the CDR3 is 14 residues. The V gene's germline CDR1 is ENHRY and CDR2 SYGVKD. V dropped 2 bases and J dropped 0 bases, with 8 bases sitting between them. The CDR3 bases are TGTGCCATCAGTGAGCGGGGGCACTCCTACGAGCAGTACTTC. It yields the protein CAISERGHSYEQYF.

The sample holds a few counts of this clone. V usage is TRBV21-1 and J usage is TRBJ2-7; the table's D call TRBD2 went unverified against the DNA. TRBV21-1 is deemed a pseudogene. The CDR3 is made up of 14 amino acids. CDR3 sequence: CATLMRTSVGEQYF. The CDR3 bases are TGTGCCACCCTAATGCGCACTAGCGTCGGCGAGCAGTACTTC.

This clone was observed once. The genes are TRBV27 and TRBJ2-5, with D perhaps matching TRBD1 or TRBD2 (5 bases each). The germline gives CDR1 MNHEY, CDR2 SMNVEV (reference sequence). The CDR3 runs 13 residues. V was shortened by 6 bases and J by 2 bases, with 10 bases between the two germline ends. The CDR3 reads CASSTGAQETQYF. Written as DNA, the CDR3 is TGTGCCAGCAGCACCGGGGCACAAGAGACCCAGTACTTC.

The chain's CDR3 is CASSQRATGLWAYEQYF. The CDR3 DNA sequence: TGCGCCAGCAGCCAACGAGCCACAGGGCTTTGGGCCTACGAGCAGTACTTC. The chain carries TRBV4-3 and TRBJ2-7, with a weak D call TRBD1 (6 bases). The CDR3 spans 17 residues. Per the germline V gene, CDR1 is LGHNA and CDR2 is YSLEER. Trimming took 2 bases from V and 2 from J, leaving 19 bases between them.